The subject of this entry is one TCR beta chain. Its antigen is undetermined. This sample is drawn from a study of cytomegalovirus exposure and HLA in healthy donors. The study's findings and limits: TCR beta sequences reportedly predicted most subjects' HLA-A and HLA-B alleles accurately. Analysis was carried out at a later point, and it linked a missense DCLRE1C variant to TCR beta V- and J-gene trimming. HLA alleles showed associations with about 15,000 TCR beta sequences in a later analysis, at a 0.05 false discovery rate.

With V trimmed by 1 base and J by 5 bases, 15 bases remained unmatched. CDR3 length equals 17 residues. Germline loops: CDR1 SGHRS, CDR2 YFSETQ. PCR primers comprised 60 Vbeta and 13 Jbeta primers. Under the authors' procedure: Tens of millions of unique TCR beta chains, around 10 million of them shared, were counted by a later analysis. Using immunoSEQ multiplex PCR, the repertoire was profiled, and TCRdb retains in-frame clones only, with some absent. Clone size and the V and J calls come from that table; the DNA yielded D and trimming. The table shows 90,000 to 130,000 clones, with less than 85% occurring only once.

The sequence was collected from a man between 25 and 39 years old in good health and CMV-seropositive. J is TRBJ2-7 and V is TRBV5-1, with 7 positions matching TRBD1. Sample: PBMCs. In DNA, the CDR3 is TGCGCCAGCAGCTTGAAGGAGGCGCACAGGGGTTCCCACGAGCAGTACTTC. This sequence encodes CASSLKEAHRGSHEQYF. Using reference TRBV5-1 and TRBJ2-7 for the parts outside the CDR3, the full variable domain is KAGVTQTPRYLIKTRGQQVTLSCSPISGHRSVSWYQQTPGQGLQFLFEYFSETQRNKGNFPGRFSGRQFSNSRSEMNVSTLELGDSALYLCASSLKEAHRGSHEQYFGPGTRLTVT.